Listed below are T cell receptor beta chains from one sample, sequenced in a study of T cell repertoires in cytomegalovirus infection. TCRdb re-analysed the reads in MiXCR, keeping a single row per CDR3 protein. The table has roughly 230,000 distinct CDR3 sequences, over 20% seen once. Material for sequencing was CD8+ T cells from PBMCs. The receptor set was obtained from a human donor in good health (CMV status not recorded). Some clones in this sample may be carry-over from other donors' samples. CDR3s include the opening cysteine and the closing phenylalanine or tryptophan. D genes are given only for firm matches. Not all rows give a size; the values are once, few, many and, for expanded clones, a class.

clone_size: NA; d_call: TRBD1; j_call: TRBJ2-1; v_call: TRBV20-1; cdr3_aa: CSARPTGYNEQFF; cdr3_nt: TGCAGTGCTAGGCCGACAGGGTACAATGAGCAGTTCTTC
clone_size: few; d_call: NA; j_call: TRBJ1-1; v_call: TRBV19; cdr3_aa: CASGDDITEAFF; cdr3_nt: TGTGCCAGTGGGGACGACATTACCGAAGCTTTCTTT
clone_size: NA; d_call: NA; j_call: TRBJ2-3; v_call: TRBV7-9; cdr3_aa: CASSLVGGGSSTDTQYF; cdr3_nt: TGTGCCAGCAGCTTAGTCGGAGGGGGCTCTAGCACAGATACGCAGTATTTT
clone_size: NA; d_call: TRBD1; j_call: TRBJ2-3; v_call: TRBV20-1; cdr3_aa: CSAVSTGGNTDTQYF; cdr3_nt: TGCAGTGCCGTCTCGACAGGGGGCAACACAGATACGCAGTATTTT
clone_size: NA; d_call: NA; j_call: TRBJ2-5; v_call: TRBV20-1; cdr3_aa: CSAHTGWQETQYF; cdr3_nt: TGCAGTGCTCATACAGGGTGGCAAGAGACCCAGTACTTC
clone_size: many; d_call: NA; j_call: TRBJ1-4; v_call: TRBV7-9; cdr3_aa: CASSLGGSWGTNEKLFF; cdr3_nt: TGTGCCAGCAGCTTAGGGGGCAGCTGGGGAACTAATGAAAAACTGTTTTTT
clone_size: few; d_call: NA; j_call: TRBJ2-1; v_call: TRBV6-5; cdr3_aa: CAARAFLRNEQFF; cdr3_nt: TGTGCCGCCAGGGCCTTTCTACGCAATGAGCAGTTCTTC
clone_size: once; d_call: NA; j_call: TRBJ2-1; v_call: TRBV5-4; cdr3_aa: CASSPSDSPYNEQFF; cdr3_nt: TGTGCCAGCAGCCCCAGCGACAGTCCCTACAATGAGCAGTTCTTC
clone_size: few; d_call: TRBD1; j_call: TRBJ1-5; v_call: TRBV27; cdr3_aa: CASSGQGNSQPQHF; cdr3_nt: TGTGCCAGCAGCGGACAGGGGAATTCTCAGCCCCAGCATTTT
clone_size: NA; d_call: TRBD1; j_call: TRBJ2-7; v_call: TRBV6-2/TRBV6-3; cdr3_aa: CASSYTPGQGSRAYEQYF; cdr3_nt: TGTGCCAGCAGTTACACCCCGGGACAGGGGTCTAGAGCCTACGAGCAGTACTTC
clone_size: NA; d_call: NA; j_call: TRBJ2-3; v_call: TRBV7-2; cdr3_aa: CASSLTGYSTDTQYF; cdr3_nt: TGTGCCAGCAGCTTAACAGGGTATAGCACAGATACGCAGTATTTT
clone_size: few; d_call: TRBD2; j_call: TRBJ2-1; v_call: TRBV4-1; cdr3_aa: CASSYERGGSHNEQFF; cdr3_nt: TGCGCCAGCAGCTACGAGCGGGGGGGCTCCCACAATGAGCAGTTCTTC
clone_size: many; d_call: TRBD1; j_call: TRBJ2-7; v_call: TRBV20-1; cdr3_aa: CSAREKFRGSYEQYF; cdr3_nt: TGCAGTGCTAGAGAGAAGTTCAGGGGGTCCTACGAGCAGTACTTC
clone_size: NA; d_call: TRBD1; j_call: TRBJ1-5; v_call: TRBV12-3/TRBV12-4; cdr3_aa: CASSTGTGAQPQHF; cdr3_nt: TGTGCCAGCAGCACCGGGACAGGGGCTCAGCCCCAGCATTTT
clone_size: NA; d_call: TRBD1; j_call: TRBJ2-1; v_call: TRBV6-5; cdr3_aa: CASSDRGQLGQFF; cdr3_nt: TGTGCCAGCAGTGACAGGGGGCAGCTTGGACAGTTCTTC
clone_size: many; d_call: NA; j_call: TRBJ1-2; v_call: TRBV7-2; cdr3_aa: CASSRGAPYNYGYTF; cdr3_nt: TGTGCCAGCAGCCGGGGGGCCCCATATAACTATGGCTACACCTTC
clone_size: many; d_call: NA; j_call: TRBJ1-6; v_call: TRBV7-9; cdr3_aa: CASSLPGMNSPLHF; cdr3_nt: TGTGCCAGCAGCTTACCAGGGATGAATTCACCCCTCCACTTT
clone_size: medium-sized; d_call: TRBD1; j_call: TRBJ1-1; v_call: TRBV11-2; cdr3_aa: CASSLRPQGGFEAFF; cdr3_nt: TGTGCCAGCAGCTTACGCCCCCAGGGGGGCTTTGAAGCTTTCTTT
clone_size: many; d_call: NA; j_call: TRBJ2-5; v_call: TRBV7-8; cdr3_aa: CASSLAAHGETQYF; cdr3_nt: TGTGCCAGCAGCTTAGCGGCGCACGGAGAGACCCAGTACTTC
clone_size: few; d_call: TRBD1; j_call: TRBJ1-1; v_call: TRBV6-2/TRBV6-3; cdr3_aa: CASSYSTGGTEAFF; cdr3_nt: TGTGCCAGCAGTTACTCCACAGGGGGCACTGAAGCTTTCTTT
clone_size: many; d_call: NA; j_call: TRBJ1-5; v_call: TRBV27; cdr3_aa: CASSWGANQPQHF; cdr3_nt: TGTGCCAGCAGTTGGGGGGCCAATCAGCCCCAGCATTTT
clone_size: few; d_call: TRBD1; j_call: TRBJ2-1; v_call: TRBV6-5; cdr3_aa: CASSPGQGTNEQFF; cdr3_nt: TGTGCCAGCAGCCCGGGACAGGGGACAAATGAGCAGTTCTTC
clone_size: many; d_call: NA; j_call: TRBJ2-2; v_call: TRBV30; cdr3_aa: CAWSGGAHDGELFF; cdr3_nt: TGTGCCTGGAGTGGGGGGGCGCATGACGGGGAGCTGTTTTTT
clone_size: NA; d_call: NA; j_call: TRBJ1-1; v_call: TRBV19; cdr3_aa: CASSIGPMNTGAFF; cdr3_nt: TGTGCCAGTAGTATTGGTCCCATGAACACTGGAGCTTTCTTT
clone_size: NA; d_call: NA; j_call: TRBJ2-1; v_call: TRBV29-1; cdr3_aa: CSVGHREQFF; cdr3_nt: TGCAGCGTTGGCCACCGGGAGCAGTTCTTC
clone_size: few; d_call: NA; j_call: TRBJ1-1; v_call: TRBV5-1; cdr3_aa: CASRSMNTEAFF; cdr3_nt: TGCGCCAGCCGAAGTATGAACACTGAAGCTTTCTTT
clone_size: NA; d_call: NA; j_call: TRBJ2-7; v_call: TRBV5-5; cdr3_aa: CASSLKDPGLYEQYF; cdr3_nt: TGTGCCAGCAGCTTGAAAGACCCCGGGTTGTACGAGCAGTACTTC
clone_size: NA; d_call: NA; j_call: TRBJ1-5; v_call: TRBV28; cdr3_aa: CASSLRFRPQHF; cdr3_nt: TGTGCCAGCAGTTTAAGGTTCCGGCCCCAGCATTTT
clone_size: NA; d_call: NA; j_call: TRBJ2-1; v_call: TRBV20-1; cdr3_aa: CSAPGPVGEQFF; cdr3_nt: TGCAGTGCTCCCGGACCTGTGGGTGAGCAGTTCTTC
clone_size: many; d_call: NA; j_call: TRBJ1-1; v_call: TRBV12-3/TRBV12-4; cdr3_aa: CASSSTDRTYTEAFF; cdr3_nt: TGTGCCAGCAGTTCGACGGACAGAACGTACACTGAAGCTTTCTTT
clone_size: few; d_call: TRBD2; j_call: TRBJ2-3; v_call: TRBV10-3; cdr3_aa: CAIRIRGGPEDTQYF; cdr3_nt: TGTGCCATCCGCATACGGGGGGGCCCTGAAGATACGCAGTATTTT
clone_size: NA; d_call: TRBD1; j_call: TRBJ1-1; v_call: TRBV14; cdr3_aa: CASSPDRGPPFSPF; cdr3_nt: TGTGCCAGCAGCCCAGACAGGGGTCCTCCGTTCTCCCCTTTT
clone_size: NA; d_call: TRBD2; j_call: TRBJ2-3; v_call: TRBV24-1; cdr3_aa: CATRTGGGDTQYF; cdr3_nt: TGTGCCACCAGAACGGGGGGGGGCGATACGCAGTATTTT
clone_size: NA; d_call: NA; j_call: TRBJ2-3; v_call: TRBV20-1; cdr3_aa: CSAQIVSPGDTQYF; cdr3_nt: TGCAGTGCCCAAATAGTGTCCCCTGGGGATACGCAGTATTTT
clone_size: NA; d_call: NA; j_call: TRBJ2-1; v_call: TRBV19; cdr3_aa: CASSGEGGEQFF; cdr3_nt: TGTGCCAGTAGTGGGGAGGGGGGTGAGCAGTTCTTC
clone_size: few; d_call: NA; j_call: TRBJ1-1; v_call: TRBV6-6; cdr3_aa: CASSYPPGHQNTEAFF; cdr3_nt: TGTGCCAGCAGTTACCCGCCGGGACACCAGAACACTGAAGCTTTCTTT
clone_size: many; d_call: NA; j_call: TRBJ2-7; v_call: TRBV7-8; cdr3_aa: CASSFYVESSSYEQYF; cdr3_nt: TGTGCCAGCAGCTTCTACGTGGAATCGAGCTCCTACGAGCAGTACTTC
clone_size: many; d_call: NA; j_call: TRBJ1-2; v_call: TRBV7-2; cdr3_aa: CASSLGDRTNYGYTF; cdr3_nt: TGTGCCAGCAGCCTCGGGGACCGAACTAACTATGGCTACACCTTC
clone_size: many; d_call: NA; j_call: TRBJ1-2; v_call: TRBV28; cdr3_aa: CASTLTGVYGYTF; cdr3_nt: TGTGCCAGCACCCTGACAGGCGTCTATGGCTACACCTTC
clone_size: NA; d_call: NA; j_call: TRBJ2-1; v_call: TRBV15; cdr3_aa: CATSRDRNEQFF; cdr3_nt: TGTGCCACCAGCAGAGATCGCAATGAGCAGTTCTTC
clone_size: NA; d_call: NA; j_call: TRBJ1-1; v_call: TRBV4-1; cdr3_aa: CASSQDEGWNTEAFF; cdr3_nt: TGCGCCAGCAGCCAAGATGAGGGATGGAACACTGAAGCTTTCTTT
clone_size: few; d_call: TRBD1; j_call: TRBJ2-5; v_call: TRBV11-2; cdr3_aa: CASSLLEGAGETQYF; cdr3_nt: TGTGCCAGCAGCTTATTAGAGGGGGCGGGAGAGACCCAGTACTTC
clone_size: few; d_call: NA; j_call: TRBJ2-6; v_call: TRBV4-1; cdr3_aa: CASSQVRPEVNGANVLTF; cdr3_nt: TGCGCCAGCAGCCAAGTACGACCCGAGGTGAACGGGGCCAACGTCCTGACTTTC
clone_size: NA; d_call: NA; j_call: TRBJ2-5; v_call: TRBV20-1; cdr3_aa: CSASPGYSETQYF; cdr3_nt: TGCAGTGCTAGCCCGGGATATTCGGAGACCCAGTACTTC
clone_size: few; d_call: TRBD1; j_call: TRBJ2-7; v_call: TRBV20-1; cdr3_aa: CSANGQGSSYEQYF; cdr3_nt: TGCAGTGCCAACGGACAGGGGTCTTCCTACGAGCAGTACTTC
clone_size: NA; d_call: NA; j_call: TRBJ2-7; v_call: TRBV7-8; cdr3_aa: CVSSPSRDKSSYEQYF; cdr3_nt: TGTGTCAGCAGCCCTAGCAGGGACAAAAGCTCCTACGAGCAGTACTTC
clone_size: NA; d_call: NA; j_call: TRBJ2-1; v_call: TRBV10-3; cdr3_aa: CAISEPDSRSSYNEQFF; cdr3_nt: TGTGCCATCAGTGAGCCGGACTCACGGAGCTCCTACAATGAGCAGTTCTTC
clone_size: NA; d_call: NA; j_call: TRBJ1-2; v_call: TRBV6-2/TRBV6-3; cdr3_aa: CASSDSLSYGYTF; cdr3_nt: TGTGCCAGCAGCGACAGCCTCTCCTATGGCTACACCTTC
clone_size: NA; d_call: NA; j_call: TRBJ2-5; v_call: TRBV29-1; cdr3_aa: CSVDLDVEETQYF; cdr3_nt: TGCAGCGTTGACCTGGACGTGGAGGAGACCCAGTACTTC
clone_size: many; d_call: NA; j_call: TRBJ2-7; v_call: TRBV5-6; cdr3_aa: CASSFRQGGEQYF; cdr3_nt: TGTGCCAGCAGCTTCCGACAGGGAGGCGAGCAGTACTTC
clone_size: few; d_call: TRBD2; j_call: TRBJ2-7; v_call: TRBV12-5; cdr3_aa: CASGLGGYEQYF; cdr3_nt: TGTGCTAGTGGCTTGGGAGGGTACGAGCAGTACTTC
clone_size: few; d_call: NA; j_call: TRBJ1-6; v_call: TRBV2; cdr3_aa: CASSIPGQHNSPLHF; cdr3_nt: TGTGCCAGCAGCATTCCGGGACAACATAATTCACCCCTCCACTTT
clone_size: NA; d_call: NA; j_call: TRBJ2-5; v_call: TRBV10-3; cdr3_aa: CAISDGLAPETQYF; cdr3_nt: TGTGCCATCAGTGATGGGCTAGCGCCAGAGACCCAGTACTTC
clone_size: many; d_call: NA; j_call: TRBJ2-2; v_call: TRBV4-1; cdr3_aa: CASSRDYGGDTGELFF; cdr3_nt: TGCGCCAGCAGCCGAGACTATGGGGGTGACACCGGGGAGCTGTTTTTT
clone_size: NA; d_call: TRBD2; j_call: TRBJ2-7; v_call: TRBV7-2; cdr3_aa: CASSLSPGIAGGPYEQYF; cdr3_nt: TGTGCCAGCAGCTTAAGTCCTGGGATAGCGGGGGGTCCCTACGAGCAGTACTTC
clone_size: NA; d_call: NA; j_call: TRBJ1-1; v_call: TRBV13; cdr3_aa: CASVKRGVGTEAFF; cdr3_nt: TGTGCCAGCGTAAAAAGGGGTGTAGGCACTGAAGCTTTCTTT
clone_size: few; d_call: NA; j_call: TRBJ1-1; v_call: TRBV7-9; cdr3_aa: CASSLALGPRDEAFF; cdr3_nt: TGTGCCAGCAGCTTAGCGCTTGGCCCAAGGGATGAAGCTTTCTTT